These 17 T cell receptor beta chains share one sample of origin, sequenced in a study of blood T cell repertoires in COVID-19 (TCRdb year 2020). Library creation used the immunoSEQ multiplex PCR assay. The clones in this table, taken by TCRdb from immuneACCESS, are in-frame only. Not every clone is retained; where verified, under half of the shortfall comes from an unresolved V gene, and the cause of the rest is unknown. The sample table contains some 77,000 clones; only one count was recorded for roughly four fifths of them. Of the sample, 28% falls within the top ten clones. The sample consisted of peripheral blood. These receptors all come from a man between 65 and 85 years old with acute or convalescent COVID-19.

V is TRBV7-2 and J is TRBJ1-3; 7 nucleotides line up with TRBD1. The J segment lost 4 bases and the V segment lost 1 base, leaving 4 bases of the junction unmatched. The germline CDR1 and CDR2 sequences are SGHTA and FQGNSA. The CDR3 totals 15 residues. CDR3 in amino acids: CASSLGTGGGNTIYF. The DNA for the CDR3 is TGTGCCAGCAGCTTAGGGACAGGAGGGGGAAACACCATATATTTT. The whole variable domain, remainder taken from reference TRBV7-2 and TRBJ1-3, is GAGVSQSPSNKVTEKGKDVELRCDPISGHTALYWYRQSLGQGLEFLIYFQGNSAPDKSGLPSDRFSAERTGGSVSTLTIQRTQQEDSAVYLCASSLGTGGGNTIYFGEGSWLTVV.

The chain is built from TRBV2 and TRBJ1-1; D call uncertain. CDR1 and CDR2 (germline): SNHLY, FYNNEI. V was shortened by 3 bases and J by 4 bases, with 9 bases between the two germline ends. This CDR3 contains 13 residues. CDR3 in DNA: TGTGCCAGCAGTGAGGAGTATACCACTGAAGCTTTCTTT. Its protein product is CASSEEYTTEAFF. Filled out from reference TRBV2 and TRBJ1-1, the complete variable domain reads EPEVTQTPSHQVTQMGQEVILRCVPISNHLYFYWYRQILGQKVEFLVSFYNNEISEKSEIFDDQFSVERPDGSNFTLKIRSTKLEDSAMYFCASSEEYTTEAFFGQGTRLTVV.

The CDR3 protein is CASNGDRSLNTEAFF. CDR3 DNA: TGTGCCAGCAACGGGGACAGGAGTTTGAACACTGAAGCTTTCTTT. The chain links TRBV6-5 to TRBJ1-1, with 8 bases that match TRBD1. CDR3 length: 15 amino acids. J lost 0 bases, V lost 7 bases, and 7 bases had no gene match. Germline CDR1 reads MNHEY; CDR2 reads SVGAGI.

This chain joins TRBV6-1 and TRBJ1-1; TRBD1 agrees at 7 bases. Germline trimming cut 3 bases from V and 1 base from J; bases unmatched to any gene: 5. The CDR3 runs 15 residues. The germline gives CDR1 MNHNS, CDR2 SASEGT. The CDR3 DNA reads TGTGCCAGCAGTGACAACAGGGGTTCGAACACTGAAGCTTTCTTT. Residues: CASSDNRGSNTEAFF.

As for this clone: This CDR3 is also generated by other DNA sequences in the sample. V and J are TRBV5-8 and TRBJ1-4, with 9 bases that match TRBD1. In germline, CDR1 is SGHTS, CDR2 YDEGEE. CDR3 size: 15 residues. The trim removed 0 bases at V and 8 bases at J, leaving 5 bases unmatched. The DNA for the CDR3 is TGTGCCAGCAGCTTGGACGGGACAGGGCTGGAAAAACTGTTTTTT. Translating it yields CASSLDGTGLEKLFF.

This clone was counted a few times. V is TRBV4-1 and J is TRBJ2-7, with 12 nucleotides matching TRBD2. CDR1 is MGHRA and CDR2 is YSYEKL in the germline V gene. V lost 1 base to trimming and J lost 7 bases; unmatched junction nucleotides: 8. This CDR3 contains 16 residues. CDR3 nucleotides: TGCGCCAGCAGCCAAGCTCCGACTAGCGGGAGTGGTGAGCAGTACTTC. This translates into CASSQAPTSGSGEQYF.

J is TRBJ2-7 and V is TRBV4-2; 7 bases map to TRBD2. The CDR3 spans 16 residues. Germline lookup yields CDR1 LGHNA and CDR2 YNFKEQ. V shed 1 base, J shed 2 bases, and the junction held 8 bases outside the gene matches. CDR3 coding DNA: TGTGCCAGCAGCCAAGGGGTTGCTAGCGGTCCCTACGAGCAGTACTTC. This sequence encodes CASSQGVASGPYEQYF.

This chain connects TRBV11-3 to TRBJ2-2, with TRBD1 identical over 9 bases. The CDR3 is 16 residues long. Germline CDR1 is SGHNT and CDR2 is YENEEA. V lost 3 bases and J lost 1; bases outside the gene matches: 3. The CDR3 nucleotides read TGTGCCAGCAGCTTGGGGACAGGGCGGAACACCGGGGAGCTGTTTTTT. Protein product: CASSLGTGRNTGELFF.

The V gene is TRBV18, the J gene TRBJ2-1; 9 bases fit TRBD2. Germline V gene data show CDR1 as KGHSH and CDR2 as LQKENI. The CDR3 covers 16 residues. With V trimmed by 0 bases and J by 4 bases, 4 bases remained unmatched. CDR3 region: CASSPPQREVYNEQFF. The CDR3 bases are TGTGCCAGCTCACCACCGCAGCGGGAGGTGTACAATGAGCAGTTCTTC.

The chain recombines TRBV7-3 with TRBJ2-1; TRBD2 aligns across 14 bases. Trimming removed 4 bases from V and 8 bases from J; junction bases left unmatched: 7. The CDR3 is 16 residues long. In germline, CDR1 is SGHTA, CDR2 FQGTGA. The chain's CDR3 is CASSSGLAGAMDEQFF. As DNA, the CDR3 is TGTGCCAGCAGCTCGGGACTAGCGGGAGCGATGGATGAGCAGTTCTTC.

The chain employs TRBV7-2 and TRBJ2-3; the match to TRBD2 covers 7 bases. J was trimmed by 3 bases and V by 6 bases; bases with no gene match: 12. In germline, CDR1 is SGHTA, CDR2 FQGNSA. CDR3 length equals 16 residues. CDR3 sequence: CASSIGLVGGTDTQYF. The CDR3 coding sequence is TGTGCCAGCAGTATTGGACTAGTCGGGGGGACAGATACGCAGTATTTT. Supplemented by reference TRBV7-2 and TRBJ2-3, the full variable domain reads GAGVSQSPSNKVTEKGKDVELRCDPISGHTALYWYRQSLGQGLEFLIYFQGNSAPDKSGLPSDRFSAERTGGSVSTLTIQRTQQEDSAVYLCASSIGLVGGTDTQYFGPGTRLTVL.

V and J are TRBV6-5 and TRBJ1-1, with 10 positions matching TRBD1. The CDR3 sequence is 14 residues long. V dropped 7 bases and J dropped 3; count of bases not matched to a gene: 5. The V gene's germline CDR1 is MNHEY and CDR2 SVGAGI. Here the CDR3 reads CASIGTGAYTEAFF. In nucleotides, the CDR3 is TGTGCCAGCATCGGGACAGGGGCGTACACTGAAGCTTTCTTT.

The chain is built from TRBV24-1 and TRBJ2-2; 9 nucleotides match TRBD2. V trimming: 2 bases; J trimming: 3 bases; junction bases outside the gene matches: 9. In germline, CDR1 is KGHDR, CDR2 SFDVKD. The CDR3 is 18 amino acids. This CDR3 reads CATSDWSSGSGDTGELFF. In DNA, the CDR3 is TGTGCCACCAGTGATTGGAGTAGCGGGAGTGGGGACACCGGGGAGCTGTTTTTT.

This chain links TRBV18 with TRBJ2-7; the match to TRBD2 covers 12 bases. J lost 5 bases, V lost 9 bases, and 8 bases had no gene match. The CDR3 extends over 14 amino acids. Germline values: CDR1 KGHSH, CDR2 LQKENI. The CDR3, as DNA: TGTGCCAGTCGAATGACTAGCGGGAGCGACGAGCAGTACTTC. Translating it yields CASRMTSGSDEQYF.

In its sample, this clone was seen once. This chain uses TRBV10-1 with TRBJ1-4; D call uncertain. The CDR3 extends over 20 amino acids. Germline CDR1 WNHNN, CDR2 SYGVQD (reference sequence). The ends were cut back, 3 bases at V and 7 bases at J, with 30 bases in the middle. Written as DNA, the CDR3 is TGCGCCAGCAGTGAACTCCCCTACACCTGCGGCCTTCGGGTCCGTGAAAAACTGTTTTTT. Translation: CASSELPYTCGLRVREKLFF.

This clone was seen just once. The J gene is TRBJ1-2, the V gene TRBV5-4, with 9 bases aligning to TRBD1. Losses at the gene ends were 4 bases for V and 6 bases for J; bases not matched to a gene: 7. The CDR3 has 14 amino acids. Per germline, CDR1 SGHNT and CDR2 YYREEE (reference sequence). The CDR3 DNA sequence: TGTGCCAGCAGCGCCACAGGGGGCGAGCATGGCTACACCTTC. This sequence encodes CASSATGGEHGYTF.

CDR3 sequence (DNA): TGTGCCAGCAGCCGTGGGCGGGGACCAACCTACGAGCAGTACTTC. Its protein product is CASSRGRGPTYEQYF. This chain links TRBV7-2 with TRBJ2-7; a possible D gene is TRBD2 (6 bases). Trimming took 5 bases from V and 2 from J, leaving 16 bases between them. In germline, CDR1 is SGHTA, CDR2 FQGNSA. This CDR3 region has 15 residues.